This record looks at one TCR beta chain sequence and its context. Its target is unknown. This specimen comes from a study of vaccination effects on CD4 cells after COVID-19. TCRdb keeps only in-frame clones here, not all; method: immunoSEQ multiplex PCR. This repertoire shows about 80,000 clones, roughly 80% found once; its top ten account for under 1.2%. Germline V CDR1 and CDR2: SGHVS, FQNEAQ. V was pared by 1 base and J by 0 bases, with 10 bases between. The CDR3 is 16 amino acids. Study results and caveats: From healthy vaccinees, only 1 of 255 vaccine-induced clones also reacted to common cold coronaviruses.

Antigen-specific CD4+ T cell clonotypes were called by their expansion after viral peptide-pool culture in ViraFEST. Culture proceeded for more than 8 days, and CD4+ T cells were then isolated. The cohort was immunized with two doses of either the BNT162b2 or mRNA-1273 vaccine. Peptides at roughly 10 ug/ml and IL-2 at 9 to 10 IU/ml were added to a few million PBMC per well. The source of this sequence is a human donor who received a COVID-19 vaccine. V is TRBV7-8 and J is TRBJ1-3; D not resolved. The specimen was CD4+ T cells from PBMCs cultured with HCoV-OC43 spike peptides, collected after COVID-19 vaccination. Regarding subset: HCoV-OC43 spike overlapping peptide pool stimulation. Here the CDR3 DNA reads TGTGCCAGCAGCTTAGGTCCACCCAACTCTGGAAACACCATATATTTT. This translates into CASSLGPPNSGNTIYF.